A single sample is the source of the 24 T cell receptor beta chains below, sequenced in a study of human T cells and chemical hapten exposure (dated by TCRdb to about 2021). The time point label corresponds to: patch test 2, 6 weeks after DPC sensitization. Read against the paper, the sample's treatment or condition label means: therapeutic diphenylcyclopropenone sensitization with weekly scalp DPC. The library relied on RACE. The listed sequencing device is NextSeq 500. TCRdb reran the public reads through fastp at Q25 and MiXCR, keeping productive beta chains. Identical CDR3 protein sequences are pooled into one entry, listed with their most common genes and DNA. The sample yields around 99,000 distinct CDR3 sequences; roughly 9% were counted once. 2.5% to 3.5% of the sample is in the top ten clones. Sequences were derived from whole blood, sampled in connection with sensitization to the hapten diphenylcyclopropenone (DPC). The receptors shown here come from a woman in her forties with alopecia areata. Some clones in this sample may be carry-over from other donors' samples.

V is TRBV7-2 and J is TRBJ2-1; 7 bases agree with TRBD2. Unmatched junction bases numbered 6, after V lost 2 bases and J lost 2 bases. This CDR3 is 16 amino acids long. The germline V gene encodes CDR1 SGHTA and CDR2 FQGNSA. The CDR3 here is CASSLSGVGTYNEQFF. The CDR3 DNA reads TGTGCCAGCAGCTTAAGCGGGGTGGGGACCTACAATGAGCAGTTCTTC.

The chain recombines TRBV7-6 with TRBJ2-7; D is unclear. V was shortened by 5 bases and J by 3 bases, with 8 bases between the two germline ends. Per the germline V gene, CDR1 is SGHVS and CDR2 is FNYEAQ. The CDR3 spans 12 residues. CDR3 region: CASSPDFYEQYF. The DNA for the CDR3 is TGTGCCAGCAGCCCAGACTTCTACGAGCAGTACTTC.

The V call is TRBV29-1, the J call TRBJ1-3; possibly TRBD1 for D (6 bases). The germline gives CDR1 SQVTM, CDR2 ANQGSEA. CDR3 size: 11 residues. CDR3 sequence (DNA): TGCAGTGCAGGGGCTGGAAACACCATATATTTT. It encodes CSAGAGNTIYF.

This clonotype was counted ten times or more. The chain is built from TRBV14 and TRBJ2-3; no definite D call. Germline assignment: CDR1 SGHDN and CDR2 FVKESK. The V gene lost 4 bases and the J gene lost 5 bases, with 10 bases spanning the gap. This CDR3 has 13 residues. CDR3 in DNA: TGTGCCAGCAGCCTCCTGAACGGAGATACGCAGTATTTT. Protein: CASSLLNGDTQYF.

This clonotype appeared many times. The rearrangement joins TRBV6-1 to TRBJ1-5; maybe TRBD1 (5 bases). Between the trimmed V and J ends, which lost 7 bases and 3 bases, there was a span of 13 bases. The CDR3 loop spans 14 amino acids. Per germline, CDR1 MNHNS and CDR2 SASEGT. The CDR3 coding sequence is TGTGCCAGCAAGGAGGGGCTCGTCAATCAGCCCCAGCATTTT. As protein: CASKEGLVNQPQHF.

This clonotype was recorded at least ten times. The chain has TRBV6-5 and TRBJ2-7, with 11 bases lining up with TRBD1. Germline-derived CDR1 and CDR2 are MNHEY and SVGAGI. The CDR3 has 14 amino acids. J lost 3 bases, V lost 6 bases, and 4 bases had no gene match. CDR3 DNA: TGTGCCAGCAGAACCGGGACAGGGGGCTACGAGCAGTACTTC. As protein: CASRTGTGGYEQYF.

The chain employs TRBV20-1 and TRBJ1-2; TRBD1 matches at 7 bases. V gave up 6 bases and J gave up 3 bases; unmatched junction bases: 7. This CDR3 is 13 amino acids long. The germline V gene encodes CDR1 DFQATT and CDR2 SNEGSKA (reference sequence). This CDR3 reads CSAMDRLHYGYTF. CDR3 coding DNA: TGCAGTGCGATGGACAGGCTTCACTATGGCTACACCTTC.

The chain recombines TRBV5-1 with TRBJ2-2, with D perhaps TRBD2 (6 bases). Germline V lookup: CDR1 SGHRS, CDR2 YFSETQ. Between the trimmed V and J ends, which lost 0 bases and 6 bases, there was a span of 9 bases. The CDR3 is 14 amino acids. The CDR3 DNA reads TGCGCCAGCAGCTTGGGCTCGGGGGCCGGGGAGCTGTTTTTT. The encoded protein is CASSLGSGAGELFF.

J is TRBJ2-2 and V is TRBV5-1; 10 nucleotides agree with TRBD1. This CDR3 is built from 16 residues. Germline trimming cut 7 bases from V and 0 bases from J; bases unmatched to any gene: 6. Germline values: CDR1 SGHRS, CDR2 YFSETQ. The CDR3 is CASRQGARANTGELFF. DNA for the CDR3: TGCGCCAGCCGACAGGGGGCCAGGGCGAACACCGGGGAGCTGTTTTTT.

This clonotype was seen more than once but under ten times. The V call is TRBV7-9, the J call TRBJ2-1, with a possible D match to TRBD1 (6 bases). Germline V lookup: CDR1 SEHNR, CDR2 FQNEAQ (reference sequence). The CDR3 runs to 16 residues. Deletions cut 5 bases from V and 2 bases from J, with 16 bases between. The CDR3 nucleotides are TGTGCCAGCAGCGCCACGACAGGTGCCACCTACAATGAGCAGTTCTTC. Its protein product is CASSATTGATYNEQFF.

V and J are TRBV7-9 and TRBJ2-7; D is possibly TRBD1 or TRBD2 (5 bases each). Looked up from germline, CDR1 is SEHNR and CDR2 is FQNEAQ (reference sequence). CDR3 size: 14 residues. V shed 1 base and J shed 5 bases, with 12 bases lying between them. The CDR3 is CASSLGDPVDEQYF. The CDR3 DNA follows: TGTGCCAGCAGCTTAGGGGACCCCGTGGACGAGCAGTACTTC.

This clonotype has ten or more counts. The CDR3 sequence: CATSDTQGKPYEQYF. The CDR3 DNA follows: TGTGCCACCAGTGATACACAGGGGAAACCCTACGAGCAGTACTTC. V and J are TRBV24-1 and TRBJ2-7; 7 bases line up with TRBD1. CDR1 is KGHDR, CDR2 SFDVKD, per germline. J lost 2 bases, V lost 3 bases, and 6 bases had no gene match. This CDR3 is built from 15 residues.

This clonotype was counted many times. CDR3 region: CASSLSFTDTQYF. CDR3 bases: TGTGCCAGCAGTTTATCTTTTACAGATACGCAGTATTTT. The V gene is TRBV27, the J gene TRBJ2-3; D is ambiguous. Germline V lookup: CDR1 MNHEY, CDR2 SMNVEV (reference sequence). Between the trimmed V and J ends, which lost 0 bases and 3 bases, there was a span of 4 bases. This CDR3 comprises 13 residues.

This sequence joins TRBV7-9 and TRBJ1-1; D unclear. Looked up from germline, CDR1 is SEHNR and CDR2 is FQNEAQ (reference sequence). The CDR3 sequence is 13 residues long. The germline V and J ends were trimmed by 1 base and 11 bases, with 14 bases remaining between them. This CDR3 is CASSLGLGGGAFF. For the CDR3, the DNA is TGTGCCAGCAGCTTAGGATTGGGTGGCGGGGCTTTCTTT.

The sample holds many counts of this clonotype. The chain uses TRBV12-3 or TRBV12-4 and TRBJ1-5, with D possibly TRBD1 on 6 matching bases. The CDR3 is made up of 16 amino acids. The ends were cut back, 6 bases at V and 0 bases at J, with 15 bases in the middle. CDR3 nucleotides: TGTGCCAGCAGCCAAACCGGCAGGGGTAGCAATCAGCCCCAGCATTTT. Translation gives CASSQTGRGSNQPQHF.

This clonotype was detected only a few times. The gene calls are TRBV2 and TRBJ1-2, with D unclear. CDR3 length equals 15 residues. Germline V gene lookup returns CDR1 SNHLY and CDR2 FYNNEI. V was shortened by 3 bases and J by 0 bases, with 11 bases between the two germline ends. DNA of the CDR3: TGTGCCAGCAGTGAGGAAAGGTCGGCTAACTATGGCTACACCTTC. Amino acid sequence: CASSEERSANYGYTF.

This rearrangement joins TRBV2 to TRBJ2-2, with 8 nucleotides matching TRBD1. V trimming: 3 bases; J trimming: 4 bases; junction bases outside the gene matches: 7. Germline V lookup: CDR1 SNHLY, CDR2 FYNNEI. The CDR3 has 16 amino acids. CDR3 region: CASSDVGQGSTGELFF. The CDR3, as DNA: TGTGCCAGCAGTGATGTAGGACAGGGTAGCACCGGGGAGCTGTTTTTT.

This clonotype was seen at least ten times. The CDR3: CASSSTSGGAYEQFF. In DNA, the CDR3 is TGTGCCAGCAGCTCGACTAGCGGGGGGGCTTATGAGCAGTTCTTC. V is TRBV7-9 and J is TRBJ2-1; 14 nucleotides align to TRBD2. Per germline, CDR1 SEHNR and CDR2 FQNEAQ (reference sequence). The V gene end was trimmed by 4 bases and the J gene end by 8 bases; junction bases not matched to a gene: 4. The CDR3 length is 15 residues.

The chain couples TRBV12-3 or TRBV12-4 to TRBJ2-2; D gene ambiguous. This CDR3 spans 15 amino acids. Trimming removed 5 bases from V and 0 bases from J, with 10 bases in between. CDR3 sequence (DNA): TGTGCCAGCAGTGCCGCAACGCCGAACACCGGGGAGCTGTTTTTT. Protein product: CASSAATPNTGELFF.

This clonotype was found a few times. The V gene is TRBV5-8, the J gene TRBJ2-3, with a tentative D call TRBD1 (6 bases). The CDR3 contains 17 residues. Germline V gene lookup returns CDR1 SGHTS and CDR2 YDEGEE. The germline V and J ends were trimmed by 4 bases and 1 base, with 19 bases remaining between them. The CDR3 here is CASSPMIQGSGTDTQYF. CDR3 nucleotide sequence: TGTGCCAGCAGCCCAATGATCCAGGGGAGCGGCACAGATACGCAGTATTTT.

This rearrangement joins TRBV4-1 to TRBJ1-2; D remains ambiguous. The germline V and J ends were trimmed by 3 bases and 0 bases, with 5 bases remaining between them. Germline lookup yields CDR1 MGHRA and CDR2 YSYEKL. This CDR3 spans 13 amino acids. The CDR3 DNA sequence: TGCGCCAGCAGCCATAACACTAACTATGGCTACACCTTC. This sequence encodes CASSHNTNYGYTF.

V is TRBV27 and J is TRBJ2-2; D unclear. Germline V lookup: CDR1 MNHEY, CDR2 SMNVEV (reference sequence). The CDR3 spans 11 residues. V was cut by 6 bases and J by 2 bases, with 1 base left in between. Written as DNA, the CDR3 is TGTGCCAGCAGAAACACCGGGGAGCTGTTTTTT. This translates into CASRNTGELFF.

This chain joins TRBV7-9 and TRBJ1-1; 8 bases match TRBD1. Germline assignment: CDR1 SEHNR and CDR2 FQNEAQ (reference sequence). The CDR3 totals 13 residues. V was clipped by 2 bases and J by 6 bases; unmatched bases: 2. The CDR3 DNA follows: TGTGCCAGCAGCTTATCAGGGGGCCCTGAAGCTTTCTTT. Protein sequence: CASSLSGGPEAFF.

V gene TRBV18 combines with J gene TRBJ1-6; D gene ambiguous. CDR1 is KGHSH, CDR2 LQKENI, per germline. V was trimmed by 0 bases and J by 10 bases, leaving 16 bases between them. The CDR3 extends over 16 amino acids. The CDR3 DNA follows: TGTGCCAGCTCACCACCAACGATGAGAGGGAACTCACCCCTCCACTTT. Translation: CASSPPTMRGNSPLHF.